This TCR beta chain was sequenced for a study of control samples from healthy donors and cancer patients. There are 13 residues in the CDR3. From germline, CDR1 is LNHDA and CDR2 SQIVND (reference sequence). V lost 6 bases and J 7 bases, leaving 13 bases between the germline ends. Sequencing used immunoSEQ multiplex PCR; TCRdb keeps in-frame clones, though not all of them. The sample yields around 140,000 clones, 75% to 95% seen once. This chain uses TRBV19 with TRBJ1-5; tentative D call: TRBD1 (5 bases). Sequencing input: blood. This clonotype was sampled from a man aged 35 to 55 in good health. The CDR3 region has the DNA TGTGCCAGTAGGATTCGGGGGAGCCAGCCCCAGCATTTT. Translating gives CASRIRGSQPQHF.